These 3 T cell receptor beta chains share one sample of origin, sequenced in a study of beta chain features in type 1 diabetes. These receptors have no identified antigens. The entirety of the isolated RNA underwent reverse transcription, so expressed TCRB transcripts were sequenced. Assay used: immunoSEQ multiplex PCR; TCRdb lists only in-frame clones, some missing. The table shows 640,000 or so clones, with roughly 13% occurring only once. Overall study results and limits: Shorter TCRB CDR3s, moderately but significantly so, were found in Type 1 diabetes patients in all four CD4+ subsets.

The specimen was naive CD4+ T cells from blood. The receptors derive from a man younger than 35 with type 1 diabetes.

The CDR3 loop is CASSLEGHGELFF. CDR3 coding DNA: TGTGCCAGCAGCTTAGAAGGGCACGGGGAGCTGTTTTTT. The genes are TRBV11-2 and TRBJ2-2, with D unclear. Trimming left V 0 bases short and J 7 bases short, with 6 bases between. The CDR3 spans 13 residues. Germline assignment: CDR1 SGHAT and CDR2 FQNNGV.

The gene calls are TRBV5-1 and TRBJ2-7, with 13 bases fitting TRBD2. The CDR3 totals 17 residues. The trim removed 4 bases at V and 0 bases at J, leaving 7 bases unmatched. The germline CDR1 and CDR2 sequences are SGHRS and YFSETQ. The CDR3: CASSPGLAGDLSYEQYF. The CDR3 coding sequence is TGCGCCAGCAGCCCTGGACTAGCGGGAGACCTCTCCTACGAGCAGTACTTC.

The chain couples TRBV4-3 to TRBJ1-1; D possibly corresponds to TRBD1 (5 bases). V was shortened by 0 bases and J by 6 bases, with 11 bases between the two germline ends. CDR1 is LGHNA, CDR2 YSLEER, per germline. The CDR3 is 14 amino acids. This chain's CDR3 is CASSQEPGGAEAFF. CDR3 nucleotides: TGCGCCAGCAGCCAAGAACCAGGAGGGGCTGAAGCTTTCTTT.